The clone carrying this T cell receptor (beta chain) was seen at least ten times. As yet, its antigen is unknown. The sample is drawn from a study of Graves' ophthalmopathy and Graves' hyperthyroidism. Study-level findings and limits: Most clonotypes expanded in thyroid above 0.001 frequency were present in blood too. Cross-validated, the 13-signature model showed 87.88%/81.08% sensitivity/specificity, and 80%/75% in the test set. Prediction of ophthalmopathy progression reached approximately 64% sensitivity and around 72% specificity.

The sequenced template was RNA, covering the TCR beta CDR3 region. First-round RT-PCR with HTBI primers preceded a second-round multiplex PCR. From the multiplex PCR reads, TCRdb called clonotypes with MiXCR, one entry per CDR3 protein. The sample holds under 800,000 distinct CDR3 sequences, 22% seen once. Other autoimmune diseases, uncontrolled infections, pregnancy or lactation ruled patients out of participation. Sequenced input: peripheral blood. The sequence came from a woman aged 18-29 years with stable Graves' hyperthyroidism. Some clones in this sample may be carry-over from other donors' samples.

The CDR3 here is CASSLNRVGEQYF. The CDR3 bases are TGTGCCAGCAGTTTAAACAGGGTGGGCGAGCAGTACTTC. J is TRBJ2-7 and V is TRBV27; weak D call: TRBD1 (6 bases). The length of the CDR3 is 13 residues. V was clipped by 2 bases and J by 6 bases, with 11 bases between them. Germline V CDR1 and CDR2: MNHEY, SMNVEV (reference sequence).